This note documents a single T cell receptor beta chain sequence. As yet, its antigen is unknown. These data originate in a study of cytomegalovirus exposure and HLA in healthy donors. General observations from the study: Many donors carried some public TCRs, although rarity characterized most TCR sequences. Reportedly, cytomegalovirus status was diagnosed with high sensitivity and specificity. There were some V segments, including TRBV6-2 and TRBV6-3, excluded as indistinguishable. Later analysis suggested most CMV-associated TCR beta chains were HLA-restricted.

Trimming shortened V by 2 bases and J by 5 bases, and 11 bases separated the two germline ends. Germline V CDR1 and CDR2: SGHRS, YFSETQ. The CDR3 has 14 residues. The PCR had 60 Vbeta and 13 Jbeta primers. The table came from immunoSEQ multiplex PCR; TCRdb's copy has only in-frame clones and leaves some out. The sample carries about 170,000 clones, 65% to 90% recorded once. The receptor was isolated from a male donor in good health and CMV-seronegative. The genes are TRBV5-1 and TRBJ2-1; D may be TRBD1 (5 bases). Sequenced material: PBMCs. The CDR3 sequence is CASSFQVQDNEQFF. CDR3 in DNA: TGCGCCAGCAGCTTCCAGGTACAGGACAATGAGCAGTTCTTC.